One sample yielded the 27 T cell receptor beta chains listed below, sequenced in a study of cytomegalovirus exposure and HLA in healthy donors. The PCR used 60 Vbeta and 13 Jbeta primers. Only in-frame clones appear in the TCRdb table, and some are missing; sequencing was by immunoSEQ multiplex PCR. The sample records over 110,000 clones, over 65% being singletons. The source material was PBMCs. Receptor source: a male donor in good health and CMV-seronegative.

The V call is TRBV6-1, the J call TRBJ2-1; TRBD2 agrees at 7 bases. Losses at the gene ends were 4 bases for V and 4 bases for J; bases not matched to a gene: 7. The germline CDR1 and CDR2 sequences are MNHNS and SASEGT. This CDR3 is built from 15 residues. The CDR3 region is CASSVLAGGYNEQFF. Here the CDR3 DNA reads TGTGCCAGCAGTGTCTTAGCGGGCGGTTACAATGAGCAGTTCTTC.

The chain uses TRBV30 and TRBJ1-2, with 8 bases that match TRBD1. V shed 2 bases and J 4 bases; nucleotides not matched to a gene: 9. From germline, CDR1 is GTSNPN and CDR2 SVGIG (reference sequence). This CDR3 region has 15 residues. CDR3 in amino acids: CAWSSDRVISYGYTF. The CDR3 DNA sequence: TGTGCCTGGAGTTCGGACAGGGTGATAAGCTATGGCTACACCTTC.

The CDR3 DNA sequence: TGTGCCAGCAGTTTGGACTCAAACTCCTACAATGAGCAGTTCTTC. It encodes CASSLDSNSYNEQFF. The chain carries TRBV6-5 and TRBJ2-1; tentatively, D is TRBD2 (5 bases). This CDR3 is built from 15 residues. V was shortened by 4 bases and J by 0 bases, with 10 bases between the two germline ends. Germline lookup yields CDR1 MNHEY and CDR2 SVGAGI.

V is TRBV6-5 and J is TRBJ1-5; possible D gene TRBD1, 5 bases. CDR1 is MNHEY, CDR2 SVGAGI, per germline. V lost 4 bases to trimming and J lost 6 bases, with 13 bases between them. This CDR3 comprises 14 residues. The CDR3 coding sequence is TGTGCCAGCAGTTCCCAGGGTAGGGCTCAGCCCCAGCATTTT. It codes for CASSSQGRAQPQHF.

The rearrangement links TRBV27 to TRBJ2-7; 9 bases line up with TRBD1. CDR1 MNHEY and CDR2 SMNVEV come from the germline V gene (reference sequence). The CDR3 contains 12 residues. With 10 bases clipped from V and 2 bases from J, the junction kept 3 bases outside the gene matches. The CDR3 coding sequence is TGTGCCACCCGACAGGGGGCCTACGAGCAGTACTTC. This encodes CATRQGAYEQYF.

V gene TRBV9 combines with J gene TRBJ2-3; 7 bases match TRBD1. This CDR3 is built from 14 residues. CDR1 is SGDLS and CDR2 is YYNGEE in the germline V gene. The V and J ends lost 2 bases and 2 bases, in that order; junction bases with no gene match: 2. The CDR3, as DNA: TGTGCCAGCAGCGTGGGACAGTACACAGATACGCAGTATTTT. This encodes CASSVGQYTDTQYF.

The chain joins TRBV7-9 to TRBJ2-2, with TRBD2 matching over 9 bases. The CDR3 is 18 residues long. V lost 5 bases to trimming and J lost 2 bases; unmatched junction nucleotides: 12. Germline loops: CDR1 SEHNR, CDR2 FQNEAQ (reference sequence). As DNA, the CDR3 is TGTGCCAGCAGCCCGGGGGCGGGAGGGCCTACAAACACCGGGGAGCTGTTTTTT. Its protein is CASSPGAGGPTNTGELFF. The full variable domain, completed using reference TRBV7-9 and TRBJ2-2, is DTGVSQNPRHKITKRGQNVTFRCDPISEHNRLYWYRQTLGQGPEFLTYFQNEAQLEKSRLLSDRFSAERPKGSFSTLEIQRTEQGDSAMYLCASSPGAGGPTNTGELFFGEGSRLTVL.

The chain couples TRBV13 to TRBJ2-3; D ambiguous. Germline V gene data show CDR1 as PRHDT and CDR2 as FYEKMQ (reference sequence). The CDR3 extends over 12 amino acids. Trimming shortened V by 0 bases and J by 6 bases, and 4 bases separated the two germline ends. This CDR3 is CASSLGQDTQYF. DNA for the CDR3: TGTGCCAGCAGCTTAGGTCAGGATACGCAGTATTTT.

The rearrangement links TRBV19 to TRBJ1-1; D call uncertain. V was clipped by 1 base and J by 11 bases, with 17 bases between them. CDR3 length: 14 residues. Germline loops: CDR1 LNHDA, CDR2 SQIVND (reference sequence). The CDR3 region is CASSIGGLRWDAFF. The CDR3 DNA follows: TGTGCCAGTAGTATAGGAGGGCTCCGGTGGGATGCTTTCTTT. Full variable domain (remainder filled in from reference TRBV19 and TRBJ1-1): DGGITQSPKYLFRKEGQNVTLSCEQNLNHDAMYWYRQDPGQGLRLIYYSQIVNDFQKGDIAEGYSVSREKKESFPLTVTSAQKNPTAFYLCASSIGGLRWDAFFGQGTRLTVV.

This clone was seen a few times. This sequence joins TRBV4-3 and TRBJ1-2, with D maybe TRBD1 (5 bases). The CDR3 is 14 amino acids. Between the trimmed V and J ends, which lost 2 bases and 4 bases, there was a span of 11 bases. In germline, CDR1 is LGHNA, CDR2 YSLEER. The chain's CDR3 is CASSQKQATYGYTF. In DNA, the CDR3 is TGCGCCAGCAGCCAAAAACAGGCGACCTATGGCTACACCTTC.

The chain recombines TRBV9 with TRBJ2-7; the D is unclear. The CDR3 is 13 amino acids. CDR1 and CDR2 from the germline V gene are SGDLS and YYNGEE. V lost 4 bases, J lost 6 bases, and 14 bases lay in between. CDR3 nucleotides: TGTGCCAGCAGCCCCCAACCGTCGGGCGAGCAGTACTTC. This sequence encodes CASSPQPSGEQYF.

The rearrangement links TRBV6-1 to TRBJ2-3, with a weak D call TRBD2 (5 bases). The CDR3 loop spans 14 amino acids. V lost 6 bases to trimming and J lost 2 bases, with 12 bases between them. Germline V gene lookup returns CDR1 MNHNS and CDR2 SASEGT. The CDR3 nucleotides are TGTGCCAGCAGCCCGGACTTAGCCACAGATACGCAGTATTTT. The encoded protein is CASSPDLATDTQYF.

The chain carries TRBV5-8 and TRBJ2-1; D is possibly TRBD1 (6 bases). Trimming took off 1 base at V and 0 bases at J, with 14 bases between the two ends. The CDR3 is 17 residues long. From germline, CDR1 is SGHTS and CDR2 YDEGEE. CDR3 amino acids: CASSLYPQGFSYNEQFF. DNA for the CDR3: TGTGCCAGCAGCTTGTATCCACAGGGTTTCTCCTACAATGAGCAGTTCTTC.

The genes are TRBV19 and TRBJ2-3, with D tentatively TRBD1 (5 bases). The CDR3 is made up of 14 amino acids. V was pared by 5 bases and J by 0 bases, with 9 bases between. Germline V gives CDR1 LNHDA, CDR2 SQIVND (reference sequence). This CDR3 reads CASSQGPSTDTQYF. DNA for the CDR3: TGTGCCAGTAGTCAGGGCCCTAGCACAGATACGCAGTATTTT.

This chain uses TRBV6-1 with TRBJ1-5; 8 positions match TRBD1. CDR3 length: 16 amino acids. V shed 4 bases, J shed 2 bases, and the junction held 7 bases outside the gene matches. Germline CDR1 MNHNS, CDR2 SASEGT. In DNA, the CDR3 is TGTGCCAGCAGTGCTCCCGGACAGGGAGGCAATCAGCCCCAGCATTTT. Protein: CASSAPGQGGNQPQHF.

The chain recombines TRBV4-3 with TRBJ2-5; D possibly corresponds to TRBD2 (7 bases). The CDR3 totals 16 residues. V was pared by 1 base and J by 7 bases, with 19 bases between. Germline CDR1 LGHNA, CDR2 YSLEER. The CDR3 here is CASSQAGKGGKGTQYF. The CDR3 DNA sequence: TGCGCCAGCAGCCAAGCCGGAAAGGGGGGGAAGGGGACCCAGTACTTC.

The gene calls are TRBV6-5 and TRBJ1-4, with D maybe TRBD1 (5 bases). With 2 bases removed from V and 8 bases from J, the gap between germline ends came to 9 bases. Germline loops: CDR1 MNHEY, CDR2 SVGAGI. CDR3 length: 13 residues. This CDR3 is CASSYGAGEKLFF. In DNA, the CDR3 is TGTGCCAGCAGTTACGGGGCAGGGGAAAAACTGTTTTTT.

The CDR3 here is CASSLVAESSYEQYF. CDR3 DNA sequence: TGTGCCAGCAGCTTAGTGGCGGAAAGCTCCTACGAGCAGTACTTC. V and J are TRBV7-6 and TRBJ2-5; no clear D gene. The J call may be in error: the DNA end matches TRBJ2-7 better. The CDR3 has 15 amino acids. Germline V lookup: CDR1 SGHVS, CDR2 FNYEAQ.

The chain uses TRBV13 and TRBJ2-5; 9 bases line up with TRBD1. The J call could be wrong; TRBJ2-7 is a better fit for the DNA end. The CDR3 contains 14 residues. CDR1 and CDR2 from the germline V gene are PRHDT and FYEKMQ (reference sequence). Here the CDR3 reads CASSKTGGKDEQYF. The CDR3 bases are TGTGCCAGCAGCAAAACAGGGGGCAAGGACGAGCAGTACTTC.

About this clone: The sample has other DNA sequences that encode this CDR3 too. The V and J genes are TRBV7-9 and TRBJ2-5; unclear D gene. The CDR3 length is 14 residues. Trimming shortened V by 1 base and J by 1 base, and 7 bases separated the two germline ends. Germline V gene lookup returns CDR1 SEHNR and CDR2 FQNEAQ (reference sequence). The CDR3 sequence: CASSLGQIQETQYF. DNA for the CDR3: TGTGCCAGCAGCTTAGGGCAGATCCAAGAGACCCAGTACTTC.

Details on this clone: One end of the junction is discordant with germline, which a read error may explain. The V call is TRBV5-4, the J call TRBJ2-7, with 14 bases identical to TRBD2. The CDR3 contains 18 residues. CDR1 and CDR2 from the germline V gene are SGHNT and YYREEE (reference sequence). The CDR3, as DNA: TGTGCCAGCAGTTTGGGTGGGACTAGCGGGAGATCGGGAGACGAGCAGTACTTC. This gives the protein CASSLGGTSGRSGDEQYF.

The V call is TRBV2, the J call TRBJ2-7; 9 bases line up with TRBD2. The CDR3 is 15 amino acids. Germline V gene lookup returns CDR1 SNHLY and CDR2 FYNNEI. The ends lost 4 bases at V and 0 bases at J; junction bases unmatched: 4. CDR3 amino acids: CASSGGAGGSYEQYF. The CDR3 DNA sequence: TGTGCCAGCAGTGGTGGAGCGGGGGGCTCCTACGAGCAGTACTTC.

The rearrangement uses TRBV9 and TRBJ1-1; no clear D gene. The germline CDR1 and CDR2 sequences are SGDLS and YYNGEE. This CDR3 has 12 residues. With 3 bases removed from V and 7 bases from J, the gap between germline ends came to 10 bases. CDR3 coding DNA: TGTGCCAGCAGCGGCCCGCGTGGTGAAGCTTTCTTT. Translation gives CASSGPRGEAFF.

V is TRBV29-1 and J is TRBJ2-3; D not resolved. There are 15 residues in the CDR3. Germline V CDR1 and CDR2: SQVTM, ANQGSEA. V lost 6 bases and J lost 0, with 16 bases in between. CDR3 coding DNA: TGCAGCGTGGCTCGCAGCGCCGGGAGCACAGATACGCAGTATTTT. Residues: CSVARSAGSTDTQYF.

The rearrangement uses TRBV6-1 and TRBJ1-5; D may be TRBD1 (5 bases). CDR1 MNHNS and CDR2 SASEGT come from the germline V gene. CDR3 length equals 15 residues. The germline V and J ends were trimmed by 7 bases and 3 bases, with 16 bases remaining between them. The CDR3: CASTPRAGDNQPQHF. In nucleotides, the CDR3 is TGTGCCAGCACTCCCAGGGCAGGCGACAATCAGCCCCAGCATTTT.

The chain couples TRBV27 to TRBJ1-2, with 7 bases identical to TRBD1. The CDR3 has 16 residues. Germline V gives CDR1 MNHEY, CDR2 SMNVEV (reference sequence). Unmatched junction bases numbered 10, after V lost 2 bases and J lost 4 bases. In nucleotides, the CDR3 is TGTGCCAGCAGTTTACGCGGACAGGCAGGGGCCTATGGCTACACCTTC. Translated: CASSLRGQAGAYGYTF.

The gene calls are TRBV12-2 and TRBJ2-1; the D call TRBD1 from the table was never checked on the DNA. TRBV12-2 is a recognized pseudogene. This CDR3 region has 16 residues. The CDR3 loop is CASPLTRTGVYNEQFF. The DNA of the CDR3 is TGTGCAAGTCCCCTAACCAGGACAGGGGTATACAATGAGCAGTTCTTC.